The present TCR beta chain was sequenced within a study of T cell responses to AZD1222 COVID-19 vaccine. There are 13 residues in the CDR3. With 5 bases removed from V and 12 bases from J, the gap between germline ends came to 20 bases. The germline V gene has CDR1 SGHAT and CDR2 FQNNGV. The protocol was immunoSEQ multiplex PCR, while the TCRdb copy is restricted to in-frame clones and leaves out a portion. The repertoire holds 98,000 or so clones, with around nine tenths as singletons. Sequencing used peripheral blood, obtained 28 days after the second dose of the MenACWY control vaccine. This TCR was recovered from an adult who received the MenACWY meningococcal vaccine as a control. The chain carries TRBV11-2 and TRBJ2-7; D might be TRBD1 or TRBD2, each matching 6 bases. CDR3 coding DNA: TGTGCCAGCAGCGAGCAGAGGACAGCGGGTTGGTACTTC. Its protein product is CASSEQRTAGWYF.